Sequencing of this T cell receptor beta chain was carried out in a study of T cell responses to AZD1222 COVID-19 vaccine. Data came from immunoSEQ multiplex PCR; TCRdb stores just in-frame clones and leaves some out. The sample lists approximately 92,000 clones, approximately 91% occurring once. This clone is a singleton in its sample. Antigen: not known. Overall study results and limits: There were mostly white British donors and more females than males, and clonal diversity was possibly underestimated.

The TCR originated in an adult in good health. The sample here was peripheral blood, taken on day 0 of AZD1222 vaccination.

The chain's CDR3 is CASETGRHSNQPQHF. In nucleotides, the CDR3 is TGTGCCAGTGAGACTGGAAGGCATAGCAATCAGCCCCAGCATTTT. The chain employs TRBV19 and TRBJ1-5; D unresolved. The CDR3 covers 15 residues. V lost 8 bases, J lost 0 bases, and 14 bases lay in between. The V gene's germline CDR1 is LNHDA and CDR2 SQIVND (reference sequence).